This is a list of T cell receptor beta chains from one sample in a study of cytomegalovirus exposure and HLA in healthy donors. TCRdb keeps only in-frame clones here, not all; method: immunoSEQ multiplex PCR. Among about 170,000 clones listed, around 82% were seen once. Input material: PBMCs. Receptor source: a male donor in good health and CMV-seronegative. Both conserved end residues are part of each CDR3. A D gene is named only where the DNA matches it firmly. Size is stated for part of the rows, as once, few or many counts, or as a class when the clone is expanded.

cdr3_length,v_call,clone_size,j_call,d_call,cdr3_aa,cdr3_nt
11,TRBV28,.,TRBJ2-5,.,CASSLQETQYF,TGTGCCAGTTCTTTACAAGAGACCCAGTACTTC
13,TRBV19,few,TRBJ2-7,TRBD2,CASTPGGSYEQYF,TGTGCCAGTACCCCCGGGGGGTCCTACGAGCAGTACTTC
17,TRBV5-1,.,TRBJ1-2,.,CASSLGAGGGLYSGYTF,TGCGCCAGCAGCTTGGGTGCCGGGGGGGGCCTCTATTCTGGCTACACCTTC
17,TRBV11-2,.,TRBJ2-1,TRBD2,CASSLATSGVYHNEQFF,TGTGCCAGCAGCTTAGCTACTAGCGGGGTCTATCACAATGAGCAGTTCTTC
14,TRBV16,once,TRBJ1-1,.,CASSQIRGNTEAFF,TGTGCCAGCAGCCAAATACGGGGGAACACTGAAGCTTTCTTT
15,TRBV9,.,TRBJ2-6,.,CASTAGSLGANVLTF,TGTGCCAGCACGGCGGGATCTCTGGGCGCCAACGTCCTGACTTTC
13,TRBV6-5,.,TRBJ1-2,.,CASSYATDYGYTF,TGTGCCAGCAGTTACGCGACAGACTATGGCTACACCTTC
16,TRBV27,.,TRBJ2-5,TRBD1,CASSLHPRVGQETQYF,TGTGCCAGCAGTTTGCATCCCCGGGTGGGACAGGAGACCCAGTACTTC
17,TRBV12-5,.,TRBJ1-6,.,CASGQPDRGARNSPLHF,TGTGCTAGTGGTCAACCCGACCGGGGGGCTAGGAATTCACCCCTCCACTTT
13,TRBV7-2,.,TRBJ2-1,.,CASSDDPGFGQFF,TGTGCCAGCAGCGACGATCCGGGGTTTGGGCAGTTCTTC
15,TRBV2,.,TRBJ2-5,.,CASSEGGLYQETQYF,TGTGCCAGCAGTGAGGGAGGCCTGTACCAAGAGACCCAGTACTTC
15,TRBV27,once,TRBJ2-1,.,CASSGIGLPDNEQFF,TGTGCCAGCAGTGGTATTGGACTACCCGACAATGAGCAGTTCTTC
14,TRBV6-5,.,TRBJ1-1,.,CASSPTGFGTEAFF,TGTGCCAGCAGCCCTACAGGGTTTGGCACTGAAGCTTTCTTT
16,TRBV19,.,TRBJ1-1,.,CASSIGQGRVNTEAFF,TGTGCCAGTAGTATTGGGCAGGGGAGGGTAAACACTGAAGCTTTCTTT
14,TRBV7-9,.,TRBJ2-3,.,CASSPTDFTDTQYF,TGTGCCAGCAGCCCGACAGACTTCACAGATACGCAGTATTTT
15,TRBV5-4,once,TRBJ2-1,.,CASSLGLASNNEQFF,TGTGCCAGCAGCTTGGGGCTAGCGAGCAACAATGAGCAGTTCTTC
15,TRBV5-8,.,TRBJ2-5,TRBD2,CASSLVSGGAETQYF,TGTGCCAGCAGCTTGGTGAGCGGGGGGGCGGAGACCCAGTACTTC
19,TRBV21-1,.,TRBJ1-2,.,CASSSIPRVTIQKNYGYTF,TGTGCCAGCAGCAGTATCCCCCGGGTGACCATCCAGAAAAACTATGGCTACACCTTC
15,TRBV27,.,TRBJ2-7,TRBD2,CASSLAGLVGYEQYF,TGTGCCAGCAGCCTGGCGGGACTAGTTGGCTACGAGCAGTACTTC
11,TRBV29-1,.,TRBJ1-2,.,CSVEEAKGYTF,TGCAGCGTTGAAGAAGCGAAGGGCTACACCTTC
14,TRBV11-2,.,TRBJ2-7,.,CASSLVGGDYEQYF,TGTGCCAGCAGCTTAGTAGGAGGGGACTACGAGCAGTACTTC
14,TRBV2,once,TRBJ1-2,.,CASSGGGSPYGYTF,TGTGCCAGCAGTGGGGGGGGATCCCCCTATGGCTACACCTTC
14,TRBV18,.,TRBJ2-1,TRBD1,CASSPPTGDSEQFF,TGTGCCAGCTCACCCCCGACAGGGGATAGTGAGCAGTTCTTC
17,TRBV5-6,few,TRBJ2-2,TRBD2,CASSPDFGLAASGELFF,TGTGCCAGCAGCCCGGATTTCGGACTAGCTGCGTCCGGGGAGCTGTTTTTT
11,TRBV7-2,.,TRBJ1-2,.,CASSLDFGYTF,TGTGCCAGCAGCTTAGACTTTGGCTACACCTTC
20,TRBV13,.,TRBJ2-2,TRBD1,CASSLFGVGNRGRNTGKLFF,TGTGCCAGCAGCTTGTTCGGTGTGGGAAACAGGGGGCGAAACACCGGGAAGCTGTTTTTT
14,TRBV6-6,.,TRBJ1-4,.,CASTPLRTAEKLFF,TGTGCCAGCACCCCTCTCCGGACAGCGGAAAAACTGTTTTTT
16,TRBV2,.,TRBJ2-7,TRBD2,CASRITRAGGAYEQYF,TGTGCCAGCAGGATTACCAGAGCGGGAGGGGCCTACGAGCAGTACTTC
16,TRBV25-1,.,TRBJ1-1,.,CASSESLGTGNTEAFF,TGTGCCAGCAGTGAATCGTTGGGAACGGGAAACACTGAAGCTTTCTTT
16,TRBV5-1,.,TRBJ2-1,.,CASSLDRVSSYNEQFF,TGCGCCAGCAGCTTGGACAGGGTAAGCTCCTACAATGAGCAGTTCTTC